These 19 T cell receptor beta chains were sequenced from one sample in a study of T cell responses to AZD1222 COVID-19 vaccine. Sequencing was performed with immunoSEQ multiplex PCR; in TCRdb, only in-frame clones are kept and a portion is missing. The sample consists of 99,000 or so clones, about nine tenths of them appearing once. Sequences were derived from peripheral blood, sampled 28 days after the second dose of the MenACWY control vaccine. All receptors derive from an adult who received the MenACWY meningococcal vaccine as a control.

The chain links TRBV2 to TRBJ1-2, with a weak D call TRBD1 (6 bases). The CDR3 spans 15 residues. V lost 2 bases to trimming and J lost 7 bases, with 17 bases between them. The V gene's germline CDR1 is SNHLY and CDR2 FYNNEI. The CDR3, as DNA: TGTGCCAGCAGTGAATCCTGGCAGGGGAGAGGTGGCTACACCTTC. Amino acids: CASSESWQGRGGYTF. The whole variable domain, filled in from reference TRBV2 and TRBJ1-2, reads EPEVTQTPSHQVTQMGQEVILRCVPISNHLYFYWYRQILGQKVEFLVSFYNNEISEKSEIFDDQFSVERPDGSNFTLKIRSTKLEDSAMYFCASSESWQGRGGYTFGSGTRLTVV.

V and J are TRBV6-5 and TRBJ1-1; a weak D match, TRBD1 (6 bases). The CDR3 contains 16 residues. In germline, CDR1 is MNHEY, CDR2 SVGAGI. V lost 0 bases to trimming and J lost 3 bases, with 14 bases between them. CDR3 nucleotide sequence: TGTGCCAGCAGTTACTCGCCCCCGGGACAAGACACTGAAGCTTTCTTT. It codes for CASSYSPPGQDTEAFF.

The chain recombines TRBV4-3 with TRBJ2-4; D unresolved. Germline V gives CDR1 LGHNA, CDR2 YSLEER. Trimming stripped 3 bases from V and 0 bases from J, with 3 bases between. The CDR3 runs to 13 residues. This CDR3 reads CASSQGAKNIQYF. The DNA of the CDR3 is TGCGCCAGCAGCCAGGGAGCCAAAAACATTCAGTACTTC.

In the case of this clone: The same CDR3 also results from other DNA sequences found in this sample. The chain couples TRBV30 to TRBJ1-2, with D perhaps matching TRBD1 (5 bases). The CDR3 is 13 amino acids. V gave up 4 bases and J gave up 3 bases, with 12 bases separating them. Germline CDR1 is GTSNPN and CDR2 is SVGIG (reference sequence). CDR3 residues: CAWTLGGDYGYTF. In DNA form, the CDR3 reads TGTGCCTGGACCCTTGGAGGGGACTATGGCTACACCTTC.

The chain has TRBV20-1 and TRBJ1-2, with 9 bases matching TRBD1. The germline V gene encodes CDR1 DFQATT and CDR2 SNEGSKA (reference sequence). J was trimmed by 5 bases and V by 3 bases; bases with no gene match: 4. This CDR3 spans 13 amino acids. Here the CDR3 reads CSASDGTGYGYTF. In nucleotides, the CDR3 is TGCAGTGCTAGTGACGGGACAGGGTATGGCTACACCTTC.

The rearrangement uses TRBV7-2 and TRBJ2-3, with 12 bases lining up with TRBD2. The CDR3 runs to 18 residues. The J segment lost 2 bases and the V segment lost 4 bases, leaving 10 bases of the junction unmatched. Germline CDR1 reads SGHTA; CDR2 reads FQGNSA. CDR3 in DNA: TGTGCCAGCAGCTCTAGCACCAGACTAGCGGGAGTCACAGATACGCAGTATTTT. It yields the protein CASSSSTRLAGVTDTQYF. The full variable domain, its missing parts supplied by reference TRBV7-2 and TRBJ2-3, is GAGVSQSPSNKVTEKGKDVELRCDPISGHTALYWYRQSLGQGLEFLIYFQGNSAPDKSGLPSDRFSAERTGGSVSTLTIQRTQQEDSAVYLCASSSSTRLAGVTDTQYFGPGTRLTVL.

The chain has TRBV28 and TRBJ1-2, with 7 positions matching TRBD1. This CDR3 is built from 15 residues. J lost 8 bases, V lost 1 base, and 10 bases had no gene match. Germline loops: CDR1 MDHEN, CDR2 SYDVKM. CDR3 nucleotides: TGTGCCAGCAGTTTATCCCTTGACAGGGCGAGCGGCTACACCTTC. Translating it yields CASSLSLDRASGYTF.

This sequence joins TRBV7-2 and TRBJ2-6, with 11 bases aligning to TRBD2. Germline lookup yields CDR1 SGHTA and CDR2 FQGNSA. The CDR3 length is 17 residues. The J segment lost 4 bases and the V segment lost 5 bases, leaving 7 bases of the junction unmatched. CDR3 amino acids: CASSVTSGGAGANVLTF. Here the CDR3 DNA reads TGTGCCAGCAGCGTAACTAGCGGGGGTGCCGGGGCCAACGTCCTGACTTTC.

J is TRBJ2-5 and V is TRBV18; 14 bases line up with TRBD2. Germline V gives CDR1 KGHSH, CDR2 LQKENI. V shed 1 base, J shed 2 bases, and the junction held 6 bases outside the gene matches. The CDR3 length is 18 residues. CDR3 residues: CASSPLGTSGGLQETQYF. The CDR3 DNA follows: TGTGCCAGCTCACCACTCGGGACTAGCGGGGGCCTGCAAGAGACCCAGTACTTC. Variable domain in full (rest from reference TRBV18 and TRBJ2-5): NAGVMQNPRHLVRRRGQEARLRCSPMKGHSHVYWYRQLPEEGLKFMVYLQKENIIDESGMPKERFSAEFPKEGPSILRIQQVVRGDSAAYFCASSPLGTSGGLQETQYFGPGTRLLVL.

The chain couples TRBV7-9 to TRBJ1-1; D not certain. The CDR3 loop spans 13 amino acids. Germline V gene data show CDR1 as SEHNR and CDR2 as FQNEAQ (reference sequence). Trimming removed 6 bases from V and 1 base from J, with 9 bases in between. CDR3 protein: CASSPRRNTEAFF. The CDR3 DNA follows: TGTGCCAGCAGTCCCCGGAGGAACACTGAAGCTTTCTTT.

This chain uses TRBV14 with TRBJ1-6; no definite D call. V shed 0 bases and J shed 7 bases, with 7 bases lying between them. The CDR3 is 14 residues long. Germline lookup yields CDR1 SGHDN and CDR2 FVKESK. The CDR3: CASSQETGNSPLHF. CDR3 nucleotide sequence: TGTGCCAGCAGCCAAGAGACGGGAAATTCACCCCTCCACTTT.

This clone was recorded only once. The J gene is TRBJ1-1, the V gene TRBV9; unclear D gene. The CDR3 runs to 16 residues. Germline lookup yields CDR1 SGDLS and CDR2 YYNGEE. Trimming removed 2 bases from V and 4 bases from J, with 18 bases in between. DNA of the CDR3: TGTGCCAGCAGCGTCAACACCGGGCCTTGGGGCACTGAAGCTTTCTTT. Its translation is CASSVNTGPWGTEAFF.

On this clone itself: Additional DNA sequences in this sample encode the identical CDR3. The rearrangement links TRBV7-9 to TRBJ2-7; weak D call: TRBD2 (5 bases). V was shortened by 4 bases and J by 2 bases, with 9 bases between the two germline ends. Looked up from germline, CDR1 is SEHNR and CDR2 is FQNEAQ (reference sequence). The CDR3 sequence is 13 residues long. Here the CDR3 reads CASSSGTTYEQYF. The DNA of the CDR3 is TGTGCCAGCAGCTCGGGAACCACCTACGAGCAGTACTTC.

The CDR3 sequence is CASRTVRGYGYTF. CDR3 nucleotides: TGTGCCAGCAGGACGGTCCGCGGCTATGGCTACACCTTC. The V gene is TRBV2, the J gene TRBJ1-2; D gene uncertain. CDR1 is SNHLY, CDR2 FYNNEI, per germline. V was shortened by 6 bases and J by 4 bases, with 12 bases between the two germline ends. The length of the CDR3 is 13 residues.

The genes are TRBV6-4 and TRBJ2-3; no firm D call. CDR3 length: 15 residues. The V gene lost 0 bases and the J gene lost 1 base, with 8 bases spanning the gap. Germline-derived CDR1 and CDR2 are MRHNA and SNTAGT. CDR3 nucleotides: TGTGCCAGCAGTGACTCGAAGGACGGCACAGATACGCAGTATTTT. As protein: CASSDSKDGTDTQYF.

The chain links TRBV20-1 to TRBJ2-3, with unresolved D. Trimming pared 3 bases from V and 2 bases from J, leaving 18 bases between. The CDR3 spans 16 residues. Per germline, CDR1 DFQATT and CDR2 SNEGSKA (reference sequence). This CDR3 is CSASWFGRTTTDTQYF. As DNA, the CDR3 is TGCAGTGCTAGTTGGTTTGGCAGGACGACCACAGATACGCAGTATTTT.

The V call is TRBV18, the J call TRBJ2-7; TRBD1 matches 7 bases. Germline CDR1 reads KGHSH; CDR2 reads LQKENI. V was clipped by 2 bases and J by 0 bases; unmatched bases: 13. The CDR3 has 18 residues. CDR3 loop: CASSPEAQGQLDSYEQYF. Here the CDR3 DNA reads TGTGCCAGCTCACCAGAAGCTCAGGGACAGCTTGACTCCTACGAGCAGTACTTC.

The J gene is TRBJ2-3, the V gene TRBV12-3 or TRBV12-4; D unclear. The V end lost 2 bases, the J end lost 5 bases, and 8 bases lay between the germline ends. This CDR3 has 13 residues. CDR3 protein: CASSLSEKDTQYF. The CDR3 coding sequence is TGTGCCAGCAGTTTATCGGAGAAAGATACGCAGTATTTT.

The genes are TRBV7-9 and TRBJ1-2; TRBD1 might be the D (6 bases). Trimming removed 4 bases at V and 0 bases at J, with 15 bases between. This CDR3 region has 16 residues. Germline CDR1 reads SEHNR; CDR2 reads FQNEAQ (reference sequence). The CDR3 reads CASSSFRTAPNYGYTF. In DNA form, the CDR3 reads TGTGCCAGCAGCTCGTTCCGGACAGCCCCTAACTATGGCTACACCTTC.